The 28 T cell receptor beta chains given below trace back to one sample, sequenced in a study of graft-versus-host responses after intestinal transplantation. The method was immunoSEQ multiplex PCR; TCRdb's version includes in-frame clones alone and lacks a portion of them. The sample contains over 15,000 clones, over 70% of which appear only once. Specimen: PBMCs, collected 14 days after transplant. All receptors come from a human patient who received an intestinal transplant, so some T cells may come from the graft donor.

The chain uses TRBV10-3 and TRBJ2-1, with D uncertain. V dropped 8 bases and J dropped 0 bases, with 14 bases sitting between them. The CDR3 contains 15 residues. CDR1 is ENHRY, CDR2 SYGVKD, per germline. This CDR3 is CAISPQLGSYNEQFF. CDR3 in DNA: TGTGCCATCTCCCCCCAGCTAGGCTCCTACAATGAGCAGTTCTTC.

The CDR3 spells CACTSISYEQYF. The DNA of the CDR3 is TGTGCCTGCACATCTATCTCCTACGAGCAGTACTTC. The rearrangement uses TRBV30 and TRBJ2-7; D unresolved. V shed 6 bases and J shed 0 bases, with 9 bases lying between them. The germline gives CDR1 GTSNPN, CDR2 SVGIG (reference sequence). The CDR3 has 12 amino acids.

The chain combines TRBV28 with TRBJ1-1; maybe TRBD1 (6 bases). The CDR3 loop spans 15 amino acids. Germline V gene sequence: CDR1 MDHEN, CDR2 SYDVKM. With 3 bases removed from V and 7 bases from J, the gap between germline ends came to 18 bases. The CDR3 here is CASSFVVGGGSEAFF. The CDR3 DNA is TGTGCCAGCAGTTTTGTTGTAGGTGGGGGCAGTGAAGCTTTCTTT.

V is TRBV28 and J is TRBJ2-5; D might be TRBD2 (6 bases). This CDR3 has 15 residues. Trimming left V 7 bases short and J 4 bases short, with 19 bases between. CDR1 MDHEN and CDR2 SYDVKM come from the germline V gene. CDR3 protein: CASTSSEGAPETQYF. CDR3 nucleotide sequence: TGTGCCAGCACGTCATCGGAGGGTGCCCCAGAGACCCAGTACTTC.

The rearrangement uses TRBV4-1 and TRBJ2-7; 9 bases match TRBD2. The germline V gene has CDR1 MGHRA and CDR2 YSYEKL. The CDR3 has 17 residues. The trim removed 6 bases at V and 6 bases at J, leaving 18 bases unmatched. In DNA, the CDR3 is TGCGCCAGCAGTGGTGCGGGAGGGCCGGAAGGGACCCGCGAGCAGTACTTC. This sequence encodes CASSGAGGPEGTREQYF.

This clone was seen more than once but under ten times. The chain carries TRBV9 and TRBJ2-4; 7 bases are shared with TRBD2. Germline CDR1 reads SGDLS; CDR2 reads YYNGEE. This CDR3 has 15 amino acids. V was pared by 1 base and J by 0 bases, with 1 base of the junction left unmatched. Here the CDR3 reads CASSVWGGAKNIQYF. In DNA, the CDR3 is TGTGCCAGCAGCGTATGGGGGGGAGCCAAAAACATTCAGTACTTC.

This sequence joins TRBV13 and TRBJ1-4; TRBD1 matches 9 bases. Germline trimming cut 5 bases from V and 8 bases from J; bases unmatched to any gene: 12. The germline V gene encodes CDR1 PRHDT and CDR2 FYEKMQ (reference sequence). The CDR3 loop spans 16 amino acids. The CDR3 loop reads CASSRTGTGREEKLFF. The CDR3 nucleotides read TGTGCCAGCAGCAGGACCGGGACAGGGAGAGAAGAAAAACTGTTTTTT.

This chain joins TRBV5-6 and TRBJ2-3; D perhaps matches TRBD2 (6 bases). The V end was cut by 4 bases, the J end by 6 bases, with 12 bases between. Germline V gene lookup returns CDR1 SGHDT and CDR2 YYEEEE. The CDR3 covers 13 residues. The CDR3 nucleotides read TGTGCCAGCAGCACTGGGACTTCGGATACGCAGTATTTT. Amino acids: CASSTGTSDTQYF.

This clone was observed a single time. V and J are TRBV28 and TRBJ1-1, with TRBD1 matching over 7 bases. Unmatched junction bases numbered 7, after V lost 5 bases and J lost 1 base. This CDR3 region has 15 residues. Germline lookup yields CDR1 MDHEN and CDR2 SYDVKM. DNA for the CDR3: TGTGCCAGCAGTCTCGGGAGGGGGCGGAACACTGAAGCTTTCTTT. Translated, it gives CASSLGRGRNTEAFF.

J is TRBJ2-3 and V is TRBV21-1; the table names TRBD1, a call not compared with the DNA. TRBV21-1 represents a pseudogene. There are 17 residues in the CDR3. In DNA, the CDR3 is TGTGCCAGCAGCAAAGCGCTGATCAGGGGGGGCACAGATACGCAGTATTTT. Translated: CASSKALIRGGTDTQYF.

The chain links TRBV19 to TRBJ2-4; D possibly uses TRBD1 or TRBD2 (5 bases each). V shed 1 base and J shed 0 bases, with 10 bases lying between them. There are 16 residues in the CDR3. Looked up from germline, CDR1 is LNHDA and CDR2 is SQIVND (reference sequence). Here the CDR3 DNA reads TGTGCCAGTAGTATAGGAGGGGTCATAGCCAAAAACATTCAGTACTTC. This encodes CASSIGGVIAKNIQYF.

This chain uses TRBV4-2 with TRBJ1-4, with D tentatively TRBD1 (5 bases). Trimming stripped 3 bases from V and 5 bases from J, with 13 bases between. Germline V gives CDR1 LGHNA, CDR2 YNFKEQ. CDR3 length: 15 residues. This CDR3 is CASSQRAGINEKLFF. The CDR3 bases are TGTGCCAGCAGCCAGAGAGCAGGGATAAATGAAAAACTGTTTTTT.

In this sample, this clone turned up once. This chain links TRBV4-3 with TRBJ2-1, with 7 bases identical to TRBD2. The CDR3 is 16 amino acids. The V and J ends lost 0 bases and 5 bases, in that order; junction bases with no gene match: 7. Germline CDR1 and CDR2: LGHNA and YSLEER. The CDR3 loop reads CASSQEDRTRDNEQFF. The CDR3 DNA follows: TGCGCCAGCAGCCAAGAGGACCGGACTAGGGACAATGAGCAGTTCTTC.

The chain recombines TRBV6-5 with TRBJ2-2, with 12 nucleotides matching TRBD2. The V gene's germline CDR1 is MNHEY and CDR2 SVGAGI. Germline trimming cut 10 bases from V and 5 bases from J; bases unmatched to any gene: 5. The CDR3 contains 14 residues. The CDR3 DNA sequence: TGTGCCACCCATGGACTAGCGGGGACCGGGGAGCTGTTTTTT. This gives the protein CATHGLAGTGELFF.

The chain has TRBV27 and TRBJ2-7; 7 nucleotides match TRBD2. Germline CDR1 and CDR2: MNHEY and SMNVEV (reference sequence). With V trimmed by 5 bases and J by 2 bases, 15 bases remained unmatched. The CDR3 totals 17 residues. In nucleotides, the CDR3 is TGTGCCAGCAGTACCTCCTCTAGCGTGGGAGGGCCCTACGAGCAGTACTTC. Its translation is CASSTSSSVGGPYEQYF.

The chain has TRBV27 and TRBJ2-3; weak D call: TRBD1 (5 bases). CDR3 length equals 14 residues. Germline CDR1 and CDR2: MNHEY and SMNVEV (reference sequence). Trimming removed 8 bases at V and 5 bases at J, with 17 bases between. The CDR3 bases are TGTGCCAGCGCTGGGGCTACAGTTAGAGATACGCAGTATTTT. It yields the protein CASAGATVRDTQYF.

The J gene is TRBJ2-7, the V gene TRBV5-1, with D maybe TRBD2 (5 bases). CDR1 is SGHRS and CDR2 is YFSETQ in the germline V gene. V was pared by 0 bases and J by 0 bases, with 10 bases between. The CDR3 extends over 15 amino acids. The DNA for the CDR3 is TGCGCCAGCAGCTTGGTCGAAGGGAGCTCCTACGAGCAGTACTTC. Translating gives CASSLVEGSSYEQYF.

CDR3 loop: CASSFSTSFNEQFF. DNA for the CDR3: TGTGCCAGCAGTTTCTCTACTAGTTTCAATGAGCAGTTCTTC. The chain employs TRBV28 and TRBJ2-1, with D possibly being TRBD2 (5 bases). CDR3 length: 14 residues. Germline V gene lookup returns CDR1 MDHEN and CDR2 SYDVKM. Trimming removed 3 bases at V and 6 bases at J, with 12 bases between.

This chain uses TRBV6-5 with TRBJ2-2; TRBD1 is a possible D gene (6 bases). There are 15 residues in the CDR3. Trimming took 0 bases from V and 6 from J, leaving 11 bases between them. Germline lookup yields CDR1 MNHEY and CDR2 SVGAGI. CDR3 sequence (DNA): TGTGCCAGCAGTTACTCGACGACAGGTGCCGGGGAGCTGTTTTTT. Protein sequence: CASSYSTTGAGELFF.

The V gene is TRBV4-1, the J gene TRBJ1-2; 8 nucleotides line up with TRBD1. The germline gives CDR1 MGHRA, CDR2 YSYEKL. CDR3 length: 15 amino acids. The trim removed 4 bases at V and 2 bases at J, leaving 6 bases unmatched. CDR3 sequence reads: CASSLPGQGNYGYTF. The CDR3 DNA is TGCGCCAGCAGCCTTCCCGGACAGGGCAACTATGGCTACACCTTC.

This clone was detected once. In the same sample, other DNA sequences code for this CDR3. The rearrangement joins TRBV9 to TRBJ2-7, with D possibly being TRBD1 or TRBD2 (5 bases each). The length of the CDR3 is 15 residues. The germline V gene has CDR1 SGDLS and CDR2 YYNGEE. The ends were cut back, 4 bases at V and 7 bases at J, with 21 bases in the middle. The CDR3 spells CASSPLSGIPGEQYF. The CDR3 DNA is TGTGCCAGCAGCCCCCTATCCGGGATCCCAGGGGAGCAGTACTTC.

The chain has TRBV15 and TRBJ1-5, with unresolved D. Per germline, CDR1 LNHNV and CDR2 YYDKDF (reference sequence). There are 13 residues in the CDR3. V shed 4 bases and J shed 4 bases, with 8 bases lying between them. CDR3 amino acids: CATSTGGNQPQHF. CDR3 nucleotide sequence: TGTGCCACCAGCACGGGTGGGAATCAGCCCCAGCATTTT.

V and J are TRBV9 and TRBJ2-7; TRBD2 matches 7 bases. The CDR3 is made up of 16 amino acids. J was trimmed by 3 bases and V by 0 bases; bases with no gene match: 9. Per the germline V gene, CDR1 is SGDLS and CDR2 is YYNGEE. In DNA form, the CDR3 reads TGTGCCAGCAGCGTAGATGGCGCGGGAGCGAGCTACGAGCAGTACTTC. Its protein is CASSVDGAGASYEQYF.

V and J are TRBV6-6 and TRBJ1-3; no clear D gene. Germline V gene lookup returns CDR1 MNHNY and CDR2 SVGAGI (reference sequence). There are 16 residues in the CDR3. V lost 0 bases and J lost 0, with 9 bases in between. The CDR3 reads CASSYSGENSGNTIYF. The CDR3 nucleotides read TGTGCCAGCAGTTACTCGGGTGAGAACTCTGGAAACACCATATATTTT.

The chain is built from TRBV6-1 and TRBJ2-2, with D hard to call. Germline CDR1 MNHNS, CDR2 SASEGT. CDR3 length equals 17 residues. Trimming removed 2 bases at V and 6 bases at J, with 19 bases between. The chain's CDR3 is CASSERGRYGRPGELFF. CDR3 DNA sequence: TGTGCCAGCAGTGAACGAGGTCGGTATGGCAGACCCGGGGAGCTGTTTTTT.

The rearrangement joins TRBV2 to TRBJ2-2, with TRBD1 matching 7 bases. From germline, CDR1 is SNHLY and CDR2 FYNNEI. This CDR3 has 15 residues. After removal of 4 bases from V and 1 base from J, the junction contained 3 bases not matched to a gene. The CDR3: CASSGQGRNTGELFF. The DNA of the CDR3 is TGTGCCAGCAGTGGACAGGGAAGGAACACCGGGGAGCTGTTTTTT.

The chain is built from TRBV4-1 and TRBJ1-5, with TRBD1 matching over 7 bases. Losses at the gene ends were 1 base for V and 1 base for J; bases not matched to a gene: 4. The CDR3 runs to 16 residues. Germline CDR1 and CDR2: MGHRA and YSYEKL. CDR3 region: CASSQVGRGSNQPQHF. The CDR3 coding sequence is TGCGCCAGCAGCCAAGTTGGCAGGGGGAGCAATCAGCCCCAGCATTTT.

The chain recombines TRBV2 with TRBJ2-5; 10 bases are shared with TRBD2. The DNA end is a closer match to TRBJ2-7, so the J assignment may be wrong. CDR1 and CDR2 from the germline V gene are SNHLY and FYNNEI. This CDR3 spans 15 amino acids. The CDR3, as DNA: TGTGCCAGCAAGAGGGGAGCGGGAGGGCCCCACGAGCAGTACTTC. This encodes CASKRGAGGPHEQYF.